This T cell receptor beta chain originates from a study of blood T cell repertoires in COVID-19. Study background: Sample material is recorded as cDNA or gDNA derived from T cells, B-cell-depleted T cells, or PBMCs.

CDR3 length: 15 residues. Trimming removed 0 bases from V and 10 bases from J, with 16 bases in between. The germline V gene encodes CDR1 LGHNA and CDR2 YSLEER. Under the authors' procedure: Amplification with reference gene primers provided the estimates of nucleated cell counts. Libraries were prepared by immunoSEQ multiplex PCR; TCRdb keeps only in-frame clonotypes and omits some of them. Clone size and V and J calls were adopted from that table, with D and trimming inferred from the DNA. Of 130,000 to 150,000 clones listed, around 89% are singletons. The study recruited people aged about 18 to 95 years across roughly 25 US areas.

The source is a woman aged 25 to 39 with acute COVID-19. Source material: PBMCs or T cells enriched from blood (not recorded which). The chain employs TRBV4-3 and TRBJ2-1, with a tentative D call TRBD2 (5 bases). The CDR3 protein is CASSQDWARLTEQFF. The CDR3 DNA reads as TGCGCCAGCAGCCAAGACTGGGCCAGACTAACAGAGCAGTTCTTC.